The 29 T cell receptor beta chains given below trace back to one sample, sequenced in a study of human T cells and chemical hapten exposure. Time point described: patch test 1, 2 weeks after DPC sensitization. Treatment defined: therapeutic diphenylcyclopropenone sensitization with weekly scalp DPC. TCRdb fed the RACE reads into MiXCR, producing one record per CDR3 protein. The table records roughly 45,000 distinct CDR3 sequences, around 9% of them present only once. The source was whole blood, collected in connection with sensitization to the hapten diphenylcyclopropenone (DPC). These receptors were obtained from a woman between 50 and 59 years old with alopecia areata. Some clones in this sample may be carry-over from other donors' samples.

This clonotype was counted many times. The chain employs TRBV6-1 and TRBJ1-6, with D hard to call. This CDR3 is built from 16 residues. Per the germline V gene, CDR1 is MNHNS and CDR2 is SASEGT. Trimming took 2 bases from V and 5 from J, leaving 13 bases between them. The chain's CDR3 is CASSEIWAADNSPLHF. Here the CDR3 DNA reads TGTGCCAGCAGTGAAATTTGGGCAGCTGATAATTCACCCCTCCACTTT.

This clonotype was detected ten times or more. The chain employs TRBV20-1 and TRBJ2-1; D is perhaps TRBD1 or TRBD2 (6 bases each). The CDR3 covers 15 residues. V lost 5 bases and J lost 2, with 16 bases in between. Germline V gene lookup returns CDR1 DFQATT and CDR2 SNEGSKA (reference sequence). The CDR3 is CSAASVDRTYNEQFF. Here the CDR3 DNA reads TGCAGTGCTGCTAGCGTCGACAGGACCTACAATGAGCAGTTCTTC.

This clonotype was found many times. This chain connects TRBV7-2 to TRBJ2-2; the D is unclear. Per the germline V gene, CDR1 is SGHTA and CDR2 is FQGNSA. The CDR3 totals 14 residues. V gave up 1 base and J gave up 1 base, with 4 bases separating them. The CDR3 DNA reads TGTGCCAGCAGCTTAGGGCAGAACACCGGGGAGCTGTTTTTT. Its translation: CASSLGQNTGELFF.

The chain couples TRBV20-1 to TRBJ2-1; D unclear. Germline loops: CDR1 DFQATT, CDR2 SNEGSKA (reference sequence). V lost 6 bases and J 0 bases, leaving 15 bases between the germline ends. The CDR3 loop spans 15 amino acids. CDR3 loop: CSAKKTASSYNEQFF. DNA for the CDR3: TGCAGTGCCAAAAAGACTGCCAGCTCCTACAATGAGCAGTTCTTC.

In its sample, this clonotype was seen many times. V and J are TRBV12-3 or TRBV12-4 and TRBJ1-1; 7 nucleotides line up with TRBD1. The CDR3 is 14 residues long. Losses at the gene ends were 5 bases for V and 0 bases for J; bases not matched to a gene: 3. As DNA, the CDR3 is TGTGCCAGCAGTCCAGGGGGGCTGAACACTGAAGCTTTCTTT. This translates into CASSPGGLNTEAFF.

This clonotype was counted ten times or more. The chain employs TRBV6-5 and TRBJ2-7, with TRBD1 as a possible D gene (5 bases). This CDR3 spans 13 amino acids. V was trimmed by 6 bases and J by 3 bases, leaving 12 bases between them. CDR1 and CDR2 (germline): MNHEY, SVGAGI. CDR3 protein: CASSPGFHYEQYF. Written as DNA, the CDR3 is TGTGCCAGCAGCCCAGGGTTTCACTACGAGCAGTACTTC.

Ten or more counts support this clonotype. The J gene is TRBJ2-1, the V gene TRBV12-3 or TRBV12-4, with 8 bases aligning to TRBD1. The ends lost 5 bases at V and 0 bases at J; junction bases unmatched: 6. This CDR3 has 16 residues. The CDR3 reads CASSPRDRSSYNEQFF. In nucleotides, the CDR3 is TGTGCCAGCAGTCCGAGGGACAGGAGCTCCTACAATGAGCAGTTCTTC.

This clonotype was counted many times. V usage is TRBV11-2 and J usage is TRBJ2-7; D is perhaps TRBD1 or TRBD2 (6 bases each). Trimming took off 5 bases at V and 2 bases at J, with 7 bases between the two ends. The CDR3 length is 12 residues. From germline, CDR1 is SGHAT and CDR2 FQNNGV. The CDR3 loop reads CASSRGPYEQYF. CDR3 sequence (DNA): TGTGCCAGCAGCCGGGGGCCCTACGAGCAGTACTTC.

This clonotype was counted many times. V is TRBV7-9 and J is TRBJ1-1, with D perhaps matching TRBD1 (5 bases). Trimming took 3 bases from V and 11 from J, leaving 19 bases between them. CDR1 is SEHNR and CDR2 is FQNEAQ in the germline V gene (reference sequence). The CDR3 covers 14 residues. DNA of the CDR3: TGTGCCAGCAGCTTCTCTCGTCTCAGGGTGAGCGCTTTCTTT. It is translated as CASSFSRLRVSAFF.

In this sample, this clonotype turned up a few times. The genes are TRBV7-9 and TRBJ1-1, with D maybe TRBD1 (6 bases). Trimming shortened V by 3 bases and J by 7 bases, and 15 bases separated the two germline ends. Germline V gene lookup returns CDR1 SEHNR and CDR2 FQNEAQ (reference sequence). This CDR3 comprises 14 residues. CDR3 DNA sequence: TGTGCCAGCAGCTTCGGACATGAGGGGGGTGAAGCTTTCTTT. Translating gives CASSFGHEGGEAFF. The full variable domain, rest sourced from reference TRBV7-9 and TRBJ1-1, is DTGVSQNPRHKITKRGQNVTFRCDPISEHNRLYWYRQTLGQGPEFLTYFQNEAQLEKSRLLSDRFSAERPKGSFSTLEIQRTEQGDSAMYLCASSFGHEGGEAFFGQGTRLTVV.

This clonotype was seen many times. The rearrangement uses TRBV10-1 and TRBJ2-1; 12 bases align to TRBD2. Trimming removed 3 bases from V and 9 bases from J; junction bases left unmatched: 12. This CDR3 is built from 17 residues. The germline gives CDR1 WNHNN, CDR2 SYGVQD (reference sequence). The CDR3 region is CASSERTGLAGYGEQFF. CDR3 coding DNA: TGCGCCAGCAGTGAAAGGACGGGACTAGCGGGTTACGGTGAGCAGTTCTTC.

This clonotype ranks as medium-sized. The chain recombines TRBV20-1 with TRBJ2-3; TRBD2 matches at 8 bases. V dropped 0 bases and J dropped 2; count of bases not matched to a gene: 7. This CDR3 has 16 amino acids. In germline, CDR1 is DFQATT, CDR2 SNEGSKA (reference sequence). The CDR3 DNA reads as TGCAGTGCTAGAGATATGACTAGCGCACACACAGATACGCAGTATTTT. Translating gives CSARDMTSAHTDTQYF.

CDR3: CASSKGTTKDNEQFF. The CDR3 nucleotides read TGTGCCAGCAGCAAAGGGACTACAAAAGACAATGAGCAGTTCTTC. The chain recombines TRBV21-1 with TRBJ2-1; TRBD2 is the table's D call, not checked against the DNA. TRBV21-1 corresponds to a pseudogene. The CDR3 is made up of 15 amino acids.

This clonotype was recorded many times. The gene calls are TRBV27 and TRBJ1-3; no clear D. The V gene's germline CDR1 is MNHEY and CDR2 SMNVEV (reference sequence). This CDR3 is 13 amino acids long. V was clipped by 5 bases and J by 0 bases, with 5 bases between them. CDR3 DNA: TGTGCCAGCAGTCCGAGCTCTGGAAACACCATATATTTT. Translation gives CASSPSSGNTIYF.

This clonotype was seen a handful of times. As DNA, the CDR3 is TGCGCCAGCAGCCACGGGACTAGCGGGATGATCACAGTAGATACGCAGTATTTT. Protein: CASSHGTSGMITVDTQYF. The chain uses TRBV10-1 and TRBJ2-3, with 13 bases aligning to TRBD2. Per germline, CDR1 WNHNN and CDR2 SYGVQD (reference sequence). V lost 6 bases and J lost 5; bases outside the gene matches: 14. This CDR3 has 18 amino acids.

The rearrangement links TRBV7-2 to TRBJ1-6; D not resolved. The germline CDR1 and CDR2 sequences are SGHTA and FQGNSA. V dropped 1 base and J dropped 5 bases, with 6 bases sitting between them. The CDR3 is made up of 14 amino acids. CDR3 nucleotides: TGTGCCAGCAGCTTAGAGTCAAATAATTCACCCCTCCACTTT. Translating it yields CASSLESNNSPLHF.

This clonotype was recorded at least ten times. CDR3 DNA: TGTGCCAGCAGGTTACTAGCGGGAGATTTCGATGAGCAGTTCTTC. It is translated as CASRLLAGDFDEQFF. V is TRBV7-2 and J is TRBJ2-1, with 11 bases identical to TRBD2. The V and J ends lost 6 bases and 8 bases, in that order; junction bases with no gene match: 9. Germline V gives CDR1 SGHTA, CDR2 FQGNSA. This CDR3 spans 15 amino acids.

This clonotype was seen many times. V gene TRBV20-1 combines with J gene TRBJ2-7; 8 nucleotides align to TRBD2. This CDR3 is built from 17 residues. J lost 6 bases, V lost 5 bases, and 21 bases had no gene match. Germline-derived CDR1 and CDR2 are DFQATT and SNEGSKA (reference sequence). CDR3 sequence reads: CSALGGSGSRGLREQYF. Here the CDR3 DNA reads TGCAGTGCTCTCGGTGGAAGCGGGAGTCGGGGACTACGCGAGCAGTACTTC.

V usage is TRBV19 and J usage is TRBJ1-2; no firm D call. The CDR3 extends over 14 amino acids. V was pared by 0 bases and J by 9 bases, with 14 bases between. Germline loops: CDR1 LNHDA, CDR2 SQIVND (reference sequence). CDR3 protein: CASSIDRPLYSYTF. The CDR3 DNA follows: TGTGCCAGTAGTATAGATCGCCCACTATATAGCTACACCTTC.

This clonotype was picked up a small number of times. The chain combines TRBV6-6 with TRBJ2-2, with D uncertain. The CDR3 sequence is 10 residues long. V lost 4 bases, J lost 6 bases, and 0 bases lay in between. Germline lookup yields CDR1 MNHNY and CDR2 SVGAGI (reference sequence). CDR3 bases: TGTGCCAGCAGTTCCGGGGAGCTGTTTTTT. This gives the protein CASSSGELFF.

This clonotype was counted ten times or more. The CDR3 protein is CASSLPGGAYNEQFF. Written as DNA, the CDR3 is TGTGCCAGCAGTTTGCCAGGGGGCGCTTACAATGAGCAGTTCTTC. J is TRBJ2-1 and V is TRBV28; 8 bases fit TRBD1. Germline V CDR1 and CDR2: MDHEN, SYDVKM. V was clipped by 3 bases and J by 4 bases; unmatched bases: 5. The CDR3 loop spans 15 amino acids.

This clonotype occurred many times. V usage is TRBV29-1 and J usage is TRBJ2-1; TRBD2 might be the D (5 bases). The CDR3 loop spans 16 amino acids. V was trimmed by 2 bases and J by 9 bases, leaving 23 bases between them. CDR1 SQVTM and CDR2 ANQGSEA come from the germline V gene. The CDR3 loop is CSVEWESGYVRGEQFF. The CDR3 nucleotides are TGCAGCGTTGAATGGGAGAGTGGCTACGTGCGAGGTGAGCAGTTCTTC.

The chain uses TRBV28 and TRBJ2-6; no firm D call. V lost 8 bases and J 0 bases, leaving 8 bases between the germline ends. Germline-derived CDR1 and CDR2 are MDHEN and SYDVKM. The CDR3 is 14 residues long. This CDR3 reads CASVTPSGANVLTF. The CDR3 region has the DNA TGTGCCAGCGTTACACCCTCTGGGGCCAACGTCCTGACTTTC.

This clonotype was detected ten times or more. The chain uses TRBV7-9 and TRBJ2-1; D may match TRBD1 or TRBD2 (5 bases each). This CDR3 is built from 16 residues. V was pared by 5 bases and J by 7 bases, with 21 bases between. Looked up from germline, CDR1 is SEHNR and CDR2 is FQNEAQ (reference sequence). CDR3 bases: TGTGCCAGCAGCACACGGGACCAAAGTCTCCGGAATGAGCAGTTCTTC. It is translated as CASSTRDQSLRNEQFF.

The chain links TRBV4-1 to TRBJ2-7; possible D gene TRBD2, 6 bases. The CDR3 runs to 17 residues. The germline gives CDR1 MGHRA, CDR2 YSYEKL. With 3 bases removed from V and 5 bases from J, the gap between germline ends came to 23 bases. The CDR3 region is CASSHLDMGLARHEQYF. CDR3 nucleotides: TGCGCCAGCAGCCATCTCGATATGGGGCTAGCGAGACACGAGCAGTACTTC.

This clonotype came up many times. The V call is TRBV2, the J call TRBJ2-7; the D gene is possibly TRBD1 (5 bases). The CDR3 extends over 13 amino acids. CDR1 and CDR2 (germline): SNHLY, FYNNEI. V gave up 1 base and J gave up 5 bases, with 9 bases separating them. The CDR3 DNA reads TGTGCCAGCAGTGAAGAGGGGTTCGACGAGCAGTACTTC. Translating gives CASSEEGFDEQYF.

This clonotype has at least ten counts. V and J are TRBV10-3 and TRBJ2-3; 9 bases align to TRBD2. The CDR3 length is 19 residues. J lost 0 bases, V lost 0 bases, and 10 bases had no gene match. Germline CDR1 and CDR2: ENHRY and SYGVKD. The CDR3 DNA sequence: TGTGCCATCAGTGAGTCTTGGACTAGCGCCTCATCTAGCACAGATACGCAGTATTTT. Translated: CAISESWTSASSSTDTQYF.

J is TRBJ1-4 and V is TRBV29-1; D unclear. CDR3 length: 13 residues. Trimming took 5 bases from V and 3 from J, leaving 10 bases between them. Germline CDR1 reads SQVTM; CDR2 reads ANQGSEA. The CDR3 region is CSVNLGPNEKLFF. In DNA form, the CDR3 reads TGCAGCGTTAACCTAGGGCCTAATGAAAAACTGTTTTTT.

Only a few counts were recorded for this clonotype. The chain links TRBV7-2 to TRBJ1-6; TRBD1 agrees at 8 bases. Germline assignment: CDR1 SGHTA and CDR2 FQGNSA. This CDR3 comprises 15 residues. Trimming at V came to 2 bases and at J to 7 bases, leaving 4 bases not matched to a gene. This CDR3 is CASSLRTGTNSPLHF. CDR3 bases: TGTGCCAGCAGCTTACGGACAGGGACCAATTCACCCCTCCACTTT.